This T cell receptor (beta chain) was documented in a study of long-term antiretroviral therapy in people with HIV. Germline CDR1 is MNHNY and CDR2 is SVGAGI (reference sequence). V lost 8 bases, J lost 4 bases, and 12 bases lay in between. The CDR3 is 13 amino acids. At the survey level, the v3.0 immunoSEQ assay was run. Clones were read by immunoSEQ multiplex PCR, and TCRdb kept only the in-frame ones, dropping some. The repertoire holds nearly 11,000 clones, with approximately 76% as singletons. This clone came up a few times. The sequence was collected from a man aged 25-45 years with HIV. Sample: unsorted PBMCs, taken at the start of antiretroviral therapy, before treatment. V is TRBV6-6 and J is TRBJ1-5; TRBD1 is a possible D gene (5 bases). CDR3 DNA: TGTGCCAGCCTCCGGGACCCTAATCAGCCCCAGCATTTT. As protein: CASLRDPNQPQHF.